This paragraph covers one T cell receptor beta chain sequence. This entry is derived from a study of cytomegalovirus exposure and HLA in healthy donors. Study summary: Per a later analysis, the roughly 680 first-cohort and 100 to 150 validation repertoires shared one platform.

CDR1 and CDR2 (germline): MGHRA, YSYEKL. The CDR3 covers 14 residues. Trimming took off 4 bases at V and 0 bases at J, with 9 bases between the two ends. Assay used: immunoSEQ multiplex PCR; TCRdb lists only in-frame clones, some missing. Among approximately 180,000 clones, around 87% were seen once, and the ten largest hold 1.4%. Sequences were obtained from PBMCs. The chain recombines TRBV4-1 with TRBJ1-1; D unresolved. The clonotype originates from a woman aged 25 to 39 in good health and CMV-seronegative. In DNA, the CDR3 is TGCGCCAGCAGCCCTATCAGGATGAACACTGAAGCTTTCTTT. Encoded protein: CASSPIRMNTEAFF.